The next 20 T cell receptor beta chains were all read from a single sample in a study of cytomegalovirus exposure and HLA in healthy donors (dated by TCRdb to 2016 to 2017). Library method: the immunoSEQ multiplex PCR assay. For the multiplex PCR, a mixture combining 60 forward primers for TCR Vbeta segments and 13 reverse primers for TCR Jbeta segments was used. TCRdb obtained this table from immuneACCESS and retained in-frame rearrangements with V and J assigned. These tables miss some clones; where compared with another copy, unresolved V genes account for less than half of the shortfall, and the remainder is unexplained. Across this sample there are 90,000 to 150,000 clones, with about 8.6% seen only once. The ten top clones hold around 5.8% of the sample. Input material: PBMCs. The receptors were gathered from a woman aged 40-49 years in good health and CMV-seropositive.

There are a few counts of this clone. This CDR3 reads CASSVTGGTDTQYF. The CDR3, as DNA: TGTGCCAGCAGCGTGACAGGCGGCACAGATACGCAGTATTTT. The chain links TRBV5-4 to TRBJ2-3, with D maybe TRBD1 (6 bases). This CDR3 spans 14 amino acids. V lost 4 bases, J lost 1 base, and 10 bases lay in between. Germline CDR1 is SGHNT and CDR2 is YYREEE (reference sequence).

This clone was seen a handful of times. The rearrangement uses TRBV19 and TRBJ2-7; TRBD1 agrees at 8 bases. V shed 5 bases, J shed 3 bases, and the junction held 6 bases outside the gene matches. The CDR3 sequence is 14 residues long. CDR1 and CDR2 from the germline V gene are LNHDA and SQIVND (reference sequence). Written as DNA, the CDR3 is TGTGCCAGTAGTTCCCGGGACAGGAGCTACGAGCAGTACTTC. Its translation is CASSSRDRSYEQYF. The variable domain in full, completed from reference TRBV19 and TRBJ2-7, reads DGGITQSPKYLFRKEGQNVTLSCEQNLNHDAMYWYRQDPGQGLRLIYYSQIVNDFQKGDIAEGYSVSREKKESFPLTVTSAQKNPTAFYLCASSSRDRSYEQYFGPGTRLTVT.

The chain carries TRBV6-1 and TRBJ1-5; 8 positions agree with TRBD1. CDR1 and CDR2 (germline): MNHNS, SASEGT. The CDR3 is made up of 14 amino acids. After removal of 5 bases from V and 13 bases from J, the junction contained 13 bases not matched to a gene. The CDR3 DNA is TGTGCCAGCAGTAACAATCCGGGACAGGTCCAGCAGCATTTT. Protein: CASSNNPGQVQQHF.

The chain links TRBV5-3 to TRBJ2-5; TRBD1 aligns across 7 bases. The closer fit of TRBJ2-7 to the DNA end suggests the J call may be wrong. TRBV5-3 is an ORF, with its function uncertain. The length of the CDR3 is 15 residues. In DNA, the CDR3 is TGTGCCAGAAGCTCGGCCGGGACAGCCTCCTACGAGCAGTACTTC. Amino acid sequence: CARSSAGTASYEQYF.

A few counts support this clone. CDR3 amino acids: CAWGDRTRYEQYF. The CDR3 region has the DNA TGTGCCTGGGGGGACAGGACGCGCTACGAGCAGTACTTC. The chain uses TRBV30 and TRBJ2-7; TRBD1 aligns across 8 bases. The germline V gene encodes CDR1 GTSNPN and CDR2 SVGIG (reference sequence). The CDR3 consists of 13 residues. J lost 3 bases, V lost 5 bases, and 6 bases had no gene match.

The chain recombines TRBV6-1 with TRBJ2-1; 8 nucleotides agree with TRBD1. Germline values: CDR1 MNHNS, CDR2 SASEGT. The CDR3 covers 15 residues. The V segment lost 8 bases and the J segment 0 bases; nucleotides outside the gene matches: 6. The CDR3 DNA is TGTGCCAGCTTCGGGACAGGCAGCTCCTACAATGAGCAGTTCTTC. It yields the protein CASFGTGSSYNEQFF.

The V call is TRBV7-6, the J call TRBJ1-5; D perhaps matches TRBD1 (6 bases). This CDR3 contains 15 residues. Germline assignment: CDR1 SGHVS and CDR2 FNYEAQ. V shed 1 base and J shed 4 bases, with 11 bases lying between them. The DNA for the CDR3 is TGTGCCAGCAGCTTAGACAGGGTTGGTAATCAGCCCCAGCATTTT. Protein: CASSLDRVGNQPQHF. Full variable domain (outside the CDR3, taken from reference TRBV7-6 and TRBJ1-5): GAGVSQSPRYKVTKRGQDVALRCDPISGHVSLYWYRQALGQGPEFLTYFNYEAQQDKSGLPNDRFSAERPEGSISTLTIQRTEQRDSAMYRCASSLDRVGNQPQHFGDGTRLSIL.

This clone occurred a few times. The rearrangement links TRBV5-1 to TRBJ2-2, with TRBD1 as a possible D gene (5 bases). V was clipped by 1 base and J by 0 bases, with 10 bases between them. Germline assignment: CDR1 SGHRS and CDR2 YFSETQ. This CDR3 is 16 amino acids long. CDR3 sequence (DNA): TGCGCCAGCAGCTTGACAGGAACCACGAACACCGGGGAGCTGTTTTTT. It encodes CASSLTGTTNTGELFF.

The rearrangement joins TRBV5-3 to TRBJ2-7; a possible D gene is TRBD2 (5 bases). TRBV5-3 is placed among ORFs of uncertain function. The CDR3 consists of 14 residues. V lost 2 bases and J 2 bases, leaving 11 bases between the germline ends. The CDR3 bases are TGTGCCAGAAGCTTCCGGACTGCAACCTACGAGCAGTACTTC. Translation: CARSFRTATYEQYF.

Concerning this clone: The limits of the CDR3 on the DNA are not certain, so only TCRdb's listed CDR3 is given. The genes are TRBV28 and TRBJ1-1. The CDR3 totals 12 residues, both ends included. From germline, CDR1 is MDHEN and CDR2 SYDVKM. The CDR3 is CASTWFGGGSFF.

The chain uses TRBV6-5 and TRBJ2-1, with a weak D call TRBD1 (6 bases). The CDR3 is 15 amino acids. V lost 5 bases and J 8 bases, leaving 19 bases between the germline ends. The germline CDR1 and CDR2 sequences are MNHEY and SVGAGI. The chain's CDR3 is CASSVRGRGYDEQFF. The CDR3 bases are TGTGCCAGCAGTGTACGGGGTAGGGGGTACGATGAGCAGTTCTTC.

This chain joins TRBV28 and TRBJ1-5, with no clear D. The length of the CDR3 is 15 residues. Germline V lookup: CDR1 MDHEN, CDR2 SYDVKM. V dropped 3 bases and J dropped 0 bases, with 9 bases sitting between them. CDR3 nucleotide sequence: TGTGCCAGCAGTTTGAGGCAGTATAGCAATCAGCCCCAGCATTTT. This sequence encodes CASSLRQYSNQPQHF.

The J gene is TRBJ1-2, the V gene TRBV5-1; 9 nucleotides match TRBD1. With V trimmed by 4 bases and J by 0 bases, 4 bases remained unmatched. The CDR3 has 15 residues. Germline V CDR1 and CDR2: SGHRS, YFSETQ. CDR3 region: CASSPGQGPNYGYTF. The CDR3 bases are TGCGCCAGCAGCCCGGGACAGGGCCCTAACTATGGCTACACCTTC.

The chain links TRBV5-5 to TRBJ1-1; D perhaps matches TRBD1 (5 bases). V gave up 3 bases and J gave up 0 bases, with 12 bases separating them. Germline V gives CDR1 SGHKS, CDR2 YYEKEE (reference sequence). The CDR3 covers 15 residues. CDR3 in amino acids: CASSSFRGVNTEAFF. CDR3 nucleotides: TGTGCCAGCAGCTCATTCCGGGGGGTGAACACTGAAGCTTTCTTT.

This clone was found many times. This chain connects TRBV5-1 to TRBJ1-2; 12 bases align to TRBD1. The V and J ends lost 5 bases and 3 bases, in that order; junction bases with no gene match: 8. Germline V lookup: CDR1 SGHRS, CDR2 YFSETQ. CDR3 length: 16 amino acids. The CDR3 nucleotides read TGCGCCAGCAGTTCTGGGACAGGGGGCGCGGACTATGGCTACACCTTC. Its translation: CASSSGTGGADYGYTF.

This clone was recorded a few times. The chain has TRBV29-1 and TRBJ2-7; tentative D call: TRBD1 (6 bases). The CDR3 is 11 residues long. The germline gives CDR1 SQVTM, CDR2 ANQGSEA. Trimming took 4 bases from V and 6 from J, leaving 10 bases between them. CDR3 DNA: TGCAGCGTTGGGTTAGGGGGCGAGCAGTACTTC. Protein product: CSVGLGGEQYF.

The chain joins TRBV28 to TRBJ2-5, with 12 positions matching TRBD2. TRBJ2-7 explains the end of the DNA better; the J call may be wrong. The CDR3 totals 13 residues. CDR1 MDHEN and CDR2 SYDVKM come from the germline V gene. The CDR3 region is CASTRLAGDEQYF. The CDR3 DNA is TGTGCCAGCACCCGACTAGCGGGGGACGAGCAGTACTTC.

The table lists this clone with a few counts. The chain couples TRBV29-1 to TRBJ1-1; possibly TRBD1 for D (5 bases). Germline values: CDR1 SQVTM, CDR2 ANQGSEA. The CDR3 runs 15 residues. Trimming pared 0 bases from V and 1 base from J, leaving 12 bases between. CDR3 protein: CSVEDRDSWNTEAFF. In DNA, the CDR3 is TGCAGCGTTGAAGATCGTGACAGCTGGAACACTGAAGCTTTCTTT. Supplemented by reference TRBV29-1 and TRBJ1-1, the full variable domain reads SAVISQKPSRDICQRGTSLTIQCQVDSQVTMMFWYRQQPGQSLTLIATANQGSEATYESGFVIDKFPISRPNLTFSTLTVSNMSPEDSSIYLCSVEDRDSWNTEAFFGQGTRLTVV.

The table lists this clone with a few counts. The CDR3 spells CASSDTRLNTEAFF. Here the CDR3 DNA reads TGCGCCAGCAGTGACACGCGGTTGAACACTGAAGCTTTCTTT. The chain uses TRBV10-2 and TRBJ1-1; no clear D. The CDR3 is 14 amino acids. CDR1 is WSHSY and CDR2 is SAAADI in the germline V gene. Trimming took off 3 bases at V and 0 bases at J, with 8 bases between the two ends.

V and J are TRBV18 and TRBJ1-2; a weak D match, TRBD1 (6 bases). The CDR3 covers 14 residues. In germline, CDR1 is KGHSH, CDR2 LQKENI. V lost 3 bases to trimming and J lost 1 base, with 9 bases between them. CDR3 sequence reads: CASSPRQDNYGYTF. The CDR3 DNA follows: TGTGCCAGCTCACCCAGACAGGATAACTATGGCTACACCTTC.